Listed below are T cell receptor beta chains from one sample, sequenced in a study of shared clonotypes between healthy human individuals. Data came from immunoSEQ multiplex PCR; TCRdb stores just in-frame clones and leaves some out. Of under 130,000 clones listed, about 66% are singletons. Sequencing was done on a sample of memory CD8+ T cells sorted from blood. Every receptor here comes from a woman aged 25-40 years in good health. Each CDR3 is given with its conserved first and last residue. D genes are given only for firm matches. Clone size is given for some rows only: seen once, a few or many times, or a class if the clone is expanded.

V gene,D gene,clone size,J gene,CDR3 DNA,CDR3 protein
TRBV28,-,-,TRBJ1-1,TGTGCCAGCAGTTTAGGTCGGGGACGGGGAGCTTTCTTT,CASSLGRGRGAFF
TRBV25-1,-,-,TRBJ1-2,TGTGCCAGCAGTGATTGGGAACAAATTGTGGGGGATTATGATGGCTACACCTTC,CASSDWEQIVGDYDGYTF
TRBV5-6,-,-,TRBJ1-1,TGTGCCAGCAGCTTTGGACGGGAAGCTTTCTTT,CASSFGREAFF
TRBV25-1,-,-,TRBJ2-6,TGTGCCAGCAGCGCTGCGGGGTCTGGGGCCAACGTCCTGACTTTC,CASSAAGSGANVLTF
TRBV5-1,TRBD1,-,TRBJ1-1,TGCGCCAGCAGCCGAGGGGGCTCTCCGACTATGAACACTGAAGCTTTCTTT,CASSRGGSPTMNTEAFF
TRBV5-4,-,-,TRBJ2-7,TGTGCCAGCAGCTTGGGAGGGTCCCCCTACGAGCAGTACTTC,CASSLGGSPYEQYF
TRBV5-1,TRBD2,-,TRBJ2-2,TGCGCCAGCAGCACCCGACTAGCGGGAGGGAGCAGGGAGCTGTTTTTT,CASSTRLAGGSRELFF
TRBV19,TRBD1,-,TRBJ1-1,TGTGCCAGTACCCTCGGACAGGGATACACTGAAGCTTTCTTT,CASTLGQGYTEAFF
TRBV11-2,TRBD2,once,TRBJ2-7,TGTGCCAGCAGCTTAGACCCTAGCGGCTACGAGCAGTACTTC,CASSLDPSGYEQYF
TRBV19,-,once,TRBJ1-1,TGTGCCAGTAGTATGAGGGGGGGCTGGTTGTCGAACACTGAAGCTTTCTTT,CASSMRGGWLSNTEAFF
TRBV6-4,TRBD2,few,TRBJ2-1,TGTGCCAGCAGTGAGGCGAGCGGGAGTGTTAATGAGCAGTTCTTC,CASSEASGSVNEQFF
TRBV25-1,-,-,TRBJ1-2,TGTGCCAGCAGTGAAACAGGTTCCTTATATGGCTACACCTTC,CASSETGSLYGYTF
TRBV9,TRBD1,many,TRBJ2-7,TGTGCCAGAAGCTCTACAGGGCAGGGGGCTTCCGAGCAGTACTTC,CARSSTGQGASEQYF
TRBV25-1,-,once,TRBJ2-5,TGTGCCAGCAGTGATTCGGGGGTTTGGGGGACCCAGTACTTC,CASSDSGVWGTQYF
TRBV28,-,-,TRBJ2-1,TGTGCCAGCTCCCCCCGGGGAGCCAACAATGAGCAGTTCTTC,CASSPRGANNEQFF
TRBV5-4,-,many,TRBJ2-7,TGTGCCAGCAGCTTCTGGGGGAACTACGAGCAGTACTTC,CASSFWGNYEQYF
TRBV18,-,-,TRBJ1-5,TGTGCCAGCTCCCCACAGTCGTATGGCAATCAGCCCCAGCATTTT,CASSPQSYGNQPQHF
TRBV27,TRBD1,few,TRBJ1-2,TGTGCCAGCAGCCCCGGACAGGGCAACTATGGCTACACCTTC,CASSPGQGNYGYTF
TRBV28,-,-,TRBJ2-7,TGTGCCAGCAGTTACCGACACCGAGTATGGCAGTACTTC,CASSYRHRVWQYF
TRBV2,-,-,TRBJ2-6,TGTGCCAGCATGTTAGGTTGGGGTATTGGGGCCAACGTCCTGACTTTC,CASMLGWGIGANVLTF
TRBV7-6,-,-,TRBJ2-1,TGTGCCAGCAGCTTAGGGGGGCTATACAATGAGCAGTTCTTC,CASSLGGLYNEQFF
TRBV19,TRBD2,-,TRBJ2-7,TGTGCCAGCCGTCAGGGAGGGTCCTACGAGCAGTACTTC,CASRQGGSYEQYF
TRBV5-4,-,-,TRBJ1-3,TGTGCCAGCAGCTTGGGGACATCCTCTGGAAACACCATATATTTT,CASSLGTSSGNTIYF
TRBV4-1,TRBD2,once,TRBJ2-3,TGCGCCAGCAGCCAAGACAGCGGGAGGATCACAGATACGCAGTATTTT,CASSQDSGRITDTQYF
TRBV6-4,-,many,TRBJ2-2,TGTGCCAGCAGCAACTCAGAAACCGGGGAGCTGTTTTTT,CASSNSETGELFF
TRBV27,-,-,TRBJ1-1,TGTGCCAGCAGTTTAGAACAGGGTTATCGGGGAAGGCTGAACACTGAAGCTTTCTTT,CASSLEQGYRGRLNTEAFF
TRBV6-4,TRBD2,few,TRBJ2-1,TGTGCCAGCAGTACTAGCGGATCTAACTACAATGAGCAGTTCTTC,CASSTSGSNYNEQFF
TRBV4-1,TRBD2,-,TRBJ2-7,TGCGCCAGCAGCCAATTCACTCTAGCGGGAGGATCTAGCGAGCAGTACTTC,CASSQFTLAGGSSEQYF
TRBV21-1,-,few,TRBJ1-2,TGTGCCAGCTCCCGGGACAGGGGGCAATCTATCTATGGCTACACCTTC,CASSRDRGQSIYGYTF
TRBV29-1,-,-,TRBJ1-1,TGCAGCGTTGAAGATCGGGGGTTCATGAACACTGAAGCTTTCTTT,CSVEDRGFMNTEAFF
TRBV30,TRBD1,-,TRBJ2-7,TGTGCCTGGGACCCTCCGGACAGGGTATCCTACGAGCAGTACTTC,CAWDPPDRVSYEQYF
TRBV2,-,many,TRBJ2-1,TGTGCCAGCAGTGAATCGGGTGTCGAGCAGTTCTTC,CASSESGVEQFF
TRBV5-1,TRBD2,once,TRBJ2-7,TGCGCCAGCAGCTTGGTGGTTGTTAGCGGGGACGAGCAGTACTTC,CASSLVVVSGDEQYF
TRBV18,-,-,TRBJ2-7,TGTGCCAGCTCGCATCAGGGTTACGAGCAGTACTTC,CASSHQGYEQYF
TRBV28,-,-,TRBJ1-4,TGTGCCAGCAGTTTTGGCCAGGAAAAACTGTTTTTT,CASSFGQEKLFF
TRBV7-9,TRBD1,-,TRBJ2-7,TGTGCCAGCAGCTCAACCGGGACAGGAAATTGGCAGTACTTC,CASSSTGTGNWQYF
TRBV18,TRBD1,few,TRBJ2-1,TGTGCCAGCTCACCTAGGGACAGCTACTACAATGAGCAGTTCTTC,CASSPRDSYYNEQFF
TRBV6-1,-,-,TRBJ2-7,TGTGCCAGCAGTGTCGAGACAGGCTCCTACGAGCAGTACTTC,CASSVETGSYEQYF
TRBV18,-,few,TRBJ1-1,TGTGCCAGCTCACCAGCCGGAGTGAAAGCTTTCTTT,CASSPAGVKAFF
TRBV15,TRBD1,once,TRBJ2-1,TGTGCCACCAGCAACCGGGACAGGGTCTACAATGAGCAGTTCTTC,CATSNRDRVYNEQFF
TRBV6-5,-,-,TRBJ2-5,TGTGCCAGCAGTTATGGTGAGACCCAGTACTTC,CASSYGETQYF
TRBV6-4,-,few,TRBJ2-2,TGTGCCAGCAGTGACCGAGGGGACACCGGGGAGCTGTTTTTT,CASSDRGDTGELFF
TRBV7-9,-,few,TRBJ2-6,TGTGCCAGCAGCTTATTTTCAGGGCCTGGGGCCAACGTCCTGACTTTC,CASSLFSGPGANVLTF
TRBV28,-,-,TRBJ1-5,TGTGCCAGCAACAATTGTAAGGGGAATCAGCCCCAGCATTTT,CASNNCKGNQPQHF
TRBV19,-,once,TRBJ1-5,TGTGCCAGTACAGACAGGTTGGTTCTAAGCAATCAGCCCCAGCATTTT,CASTDRLVLSNQPQHF
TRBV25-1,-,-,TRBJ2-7,TGTGCCAGCAGTGACCACCGGGACAAGAGCTCCTACGAGCAGTACTTC,CASSDHRDKSSYEQYF
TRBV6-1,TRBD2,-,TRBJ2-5,TGTGCCAGCAATCAGCTAGCGGAAGAGACCCAGTACTTC,CASNQLAEETQYF
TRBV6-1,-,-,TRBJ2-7,TGTGCCAGCAGTGCCCAGGCGACCTCCTACGAGCAGTACTTC,CASSAQATSYEQYF
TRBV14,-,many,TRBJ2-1,TGTGCCAGCAGCCTCTACGGCTATGAGCAGTTCTTC,CASSLYGYEQFF
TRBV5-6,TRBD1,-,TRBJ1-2,TGTGCCAGCAGCCAGGACAGGGTCCTCTATGGCTACACCTTC,CASSQDRVLYGYTF
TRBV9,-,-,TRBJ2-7,TGTGCCAGCAGCGTAGCTCCGATAGGGAGCCACGAGCAGTACTTC,CASSVAPIGSHEQYF
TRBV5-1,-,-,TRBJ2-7,TGCGCCAGCAGCCATACAGGAGACTACGAGCAGTACTTC,CASSHTGDYEQYF